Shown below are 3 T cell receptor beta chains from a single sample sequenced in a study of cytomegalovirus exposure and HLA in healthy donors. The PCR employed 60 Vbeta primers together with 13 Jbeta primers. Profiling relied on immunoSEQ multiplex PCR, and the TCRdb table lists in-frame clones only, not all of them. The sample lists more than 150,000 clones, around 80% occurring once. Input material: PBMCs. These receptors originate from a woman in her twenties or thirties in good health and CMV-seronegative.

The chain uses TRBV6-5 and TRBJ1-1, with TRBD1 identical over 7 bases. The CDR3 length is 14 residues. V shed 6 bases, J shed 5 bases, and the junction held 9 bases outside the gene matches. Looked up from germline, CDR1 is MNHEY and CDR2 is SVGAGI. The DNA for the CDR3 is TGTGCCAGCAGAGAGATACAGGGGAGGACTGAAGCTTTCTTT. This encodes CASREIQGRTEAFF.

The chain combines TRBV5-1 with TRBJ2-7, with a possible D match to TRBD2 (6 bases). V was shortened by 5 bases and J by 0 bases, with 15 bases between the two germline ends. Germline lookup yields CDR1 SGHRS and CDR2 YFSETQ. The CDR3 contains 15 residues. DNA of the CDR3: TGCGCCAGCAGGGAGGCCGGGACTGACTCCTACGAGCAGTACTTC. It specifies CASREAGTDSYEQYF.

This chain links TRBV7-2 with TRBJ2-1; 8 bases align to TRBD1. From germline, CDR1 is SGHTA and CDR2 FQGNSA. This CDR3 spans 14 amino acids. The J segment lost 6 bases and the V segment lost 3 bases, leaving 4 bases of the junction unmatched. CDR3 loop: CASSLGQVPNEQFF. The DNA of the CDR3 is TGTGCCAGCAGCTTGGGACAGGTCCCCAATGAGCAGTTCTTC.